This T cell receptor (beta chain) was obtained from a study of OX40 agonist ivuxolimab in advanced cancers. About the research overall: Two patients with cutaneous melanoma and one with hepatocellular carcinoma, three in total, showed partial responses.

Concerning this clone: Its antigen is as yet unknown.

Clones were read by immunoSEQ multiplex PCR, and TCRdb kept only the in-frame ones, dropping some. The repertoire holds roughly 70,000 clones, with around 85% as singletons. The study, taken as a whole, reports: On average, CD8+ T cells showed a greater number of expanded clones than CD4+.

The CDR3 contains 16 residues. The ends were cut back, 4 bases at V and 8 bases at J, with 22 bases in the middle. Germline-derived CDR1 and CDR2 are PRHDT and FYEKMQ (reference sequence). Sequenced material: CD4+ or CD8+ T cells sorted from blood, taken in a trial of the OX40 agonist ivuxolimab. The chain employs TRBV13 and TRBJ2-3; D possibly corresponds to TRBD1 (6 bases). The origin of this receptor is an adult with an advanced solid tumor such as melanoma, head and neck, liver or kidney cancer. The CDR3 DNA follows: TGTGCCAGCAGCTCCCACCCGGACAGAGATCCGGGTACGCAGTATTTT. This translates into CASSSHPDRDPGTQYF. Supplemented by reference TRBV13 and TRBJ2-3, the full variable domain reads AAGVIQSPRHLIKEKRETATLKCYPIPRHDTVYWYQQGPGQDPQFLISFYEKMQSDKGSIPDRFSAQQFSDYHSELNMSSLELGDSALYFCASSSHPDRDPGTQYFGPGTRLTVL.